What follows describes a single TCR beta chain. The antigen is not known. Only in-frame clones appear in the TCRdb table, and some are missing; sequencing was by immunoSEQ multiplex PCR. The repertoire holds more than 250,000 clones, with approximately 90% as singletons. These data come from a study of cytomegalovirus exposure and HLA in healthy donors. Study observations and caveats: Confirmation in vitro established that a few CMV-associated chains were specific for CMV antigens.

The sequence derives from a woman between 25 and 40 years old in good health and CMV-seropositive. Sequencing used PBMCs.

In DNA, the CDR3 is TGTGCCAGCAGCTTAGCCCCGGGACTTCCCAACCCGTTCTTC. Amino acids: CASSLAPGLPNPFF. The chain joins TRBV7-8 to TRBJ2-1; D is possibly TRBD2 (6 bases). The germline V gene has CDR1 SGHVS and CDR2 FQNEAQ. The CDR3 length is 14 residues. V lost 0 bases and J lost 15, with 18 bases in between.